One and the same sample provided the 28 T cell receptor beta chains below, sequenced in a study of CD8 T cells in Susac syndrome. With random hexamers, 0.5 to 1 ug RNA was reverse transcribed. Each CDR3 protein is one row after TCRdb ran MiXCR on the immunoSEQ multiplex PCR reads. The sample contains 80,000 or so distinct CDR3 sequences, 94% of which appear only once. Sequencing was performed on CD8+ T cells from PBMCs. Receptors were obtained from a human donor with Susac syndrome.

The genes are TRBV6-2 or TRBV6-3 and TRBJ1-1; 7 bases are a match to TRBD1. Trimming removed 5 bases from V and 1 base from J; junction bases left unmatched: 10. Germline loops: CDR1 MNHEY, CDR2 SVGEGT. The CDR3 runs 16 residues. The CDR3 reads CASSLITGERNTEAFF. The DNA for the CDR3 is TGTGCCAGCAGTCTGATTACAGGGGAGAGGAACACTGAAGCTTTCTTT.

The chain is built from TRBV14 and TRBJ2-5; D gene ambiguous. V was cut by 4 bases and J by 3 bases, with 12 bases left in between. This CDR3 region has 14 residues. Germline V lookup: CDR1 SGHDN, CDR2 FVKESK. Written as DNA, the CDR3 is TGTGCCAGCAGCCCTTACAGCGTAGAAGAGACCCAGTACTTC. Protein sequence: CASSPYSVEETQYF.

The chain joins TRBV28 to TRBJ2-7, with 10 positions matching TRBD2. Germline CDR1 and CDR2: MDHEN and SYDVKM. With 2 bases clipped from V and 4 bases from J, the junction kept 5 bases outside the gene matches. CDR3 length: 15 residues. In DNA form, the CDR3 reads TGTGCCAGCAGTTTAGAGCGGGGGGGCTCGTACGAGCAGTACTTC. Encoded protein: CASSLERGGSYEQYF.

This sequence joins TRBV27 and TRBJ1-2; the match to TRBD1 covers 8 bases. Trimming cost V 4 bases and J 6 bases; bases outside gene matches: 10. CDR3 length: 15 residues. The germline V gene encodes CDR1 MNHEY and CDR2 SMNVEV (reference sequence). This chain's CDR3 is CASSSREDRADGYTF. The CDR3 region has the DNA TGTGCCAGCAGTTCCCGAGAGGACAGGGCCGATGGCTACACCTTC.

This chain links TRBV19 with TRBJ1-5, with D hard to call. Germline-derived CDR1 and CDR2 are LNHDA and SQIVND (reference sequence). V was cut by 6 bases and J by 7 bases, with 10 bases left in between. The CDR3 is made up of 12 amino acids. CDR3 DNA: TGTGCCAGTAGAGAAAGGGTCCAGCCCCAGCATTTT. Encoded protein: CASRERVQPQHF.

The chain couples TRBV5-4 to TRBJ2-1, with D perhaps TRBD1 or TRBD2 (5 bases each). The CDR3 is 13 amino acids. Germline V gene lookup returns CDR1 SGHNT and CDR2 YYREEE (reference sequence). Trimming took 4 bases from V and 8 from J, leaving 13 bases between them. CDR3 sequence reads: CASSPGPFDEQFF. DNA of the CDR3: TGTGCCAGCAGCCCGGGGCCCTTCGATGAGCAGTTCTTC.

This clonotype was seen once. The chain joins TRBV10-3 to TRBJ2-2; the D call may be TRBD1 or TRBD2 (5 bases each). Per the germline V gene, CDR1 is ENHRY and CDR2 is SYGVKD. The CDR3 length is 13 residues. Trimming cost V 2 bases and J 5 bases, with 6 bases left between them. The CDR3 region is CAISEEGTGELFF. The CDR3 bases are TGTGCCATCAGTGAGGAGGGGACCGGGGAGCTGTTTTTT.

CDR3 DNA: TGTGCCAGCAGGATGGAGGGGGCGGCTCGAACCGGGGAGCTGTTTTTT. It codes for CASRMEGAARTGELFF. The genes are TRBV7-8 and TRBJ2-2; a weak D match, TRBD1 (7 bases). The length of the CDR3 is 16 residues. The V end lost 6 bases, the J end lost 5 bases, and 19 bases lay between the germline ends. Germline V gene lookup returns CDR1 SGHVS and CDR2 FQNEAQ. Full variable domain (missing parts from reference TRBV7-8 and TRBJ2-2): GAGVSQSPRYKVAKRGQDVALRCDPISGHVSLFWYQQALGQGPEFLTYFQNEAQLDKSGLPSDRFFAERPEGSVSTLKIQRTQQEDSAVYLCASRMEGAARTGELFFGEGSRLTVL.

The chain couples TRBV9 to TRBJ2-5, with D possibly TRBD2 on 7 matching bases. The germline V and J ends were trimmed by 7 bases and 9 bases, with 13 bases remaining between them. The germline V gene has CDR1 SGDLS and CDR2 YYNGEE. The CDR3 length is 11 residues. The CDR3 bases are TGTGCCAGCGGGGCGGGGGCGGCCCAGTACTTC. It yields the protein CASGAGAAQYF.

The chain's CDR3 is CASSHGSSTDTQYF. CDR3 DNA: TGTGCCAGCAGCCATGGATCTAGCACAGATACGCAGTATTTT. This sequence joins TRBV13 and TRBJ2-3, with D unresolved. The V end was cut by 5 bases, the J end by 0 bases, with 9 bases between. This CDR3 spans 14 amino acids. The germline gives CDR1 PRHDT, CDR2 FYEKMQ (reference sequence). Filled out from reference TRBV13 and TRBJ2-3, the complete variable domain reads AAGVIQSPRHLIKEKRETATLKCYPIPRHDTVYWYQQGPGQDPQFLISFYEKMQSDKGSIPDRFSAQQFSDYHSELNMSSLELGDSALYFCASSHGSSTDTQYFGPGTRLTVL.

V usage is TRBV3-1 and J usage is TRBJ2-1, with 8 bases lining up with TRBD2. CDR3 length equals 15 residues. The V and J ends lost 2 bases and 5 bases, in that order; junction bases with no gene match: 5. CDR1 and CDR2 from the germline V gene are LGHDT and YNNKEL (reference sequence). CDR3 bases: TGTGCCAGCAGCCAACCGGGACTAGGGGACAATGAGCAGTTCTTC. This codes for CASSQPGLGDNEQFF.

The chain links TRBV7-9 to TRBJ2-7; possible D gene TRBD2, 6 bases. V shed 5 bases and J shed 2 bases, with 13 bases lying between them. The germline V gene has CDR1 SEHNR and CDR2 FQNEAQ (reference sequence). This CDR3 has 14 residues. As DNA, the CDR3 is TGTGCCAGCAGCCGGGGGTCTGACCCCTACGAGCAGTACTTC. Translating gives CASSRGSDPYEQYF.

The rearrangement joins TRBV2 to TRBJ2-7; maybe TRBD2 (5 bases). Trimming removed 6 bases at V and 5 bases at J, with 14 bases between. The length of the CDR3 is 13 residues. Germline CDR1 SNHLY, CDR2 FYNNEI. The CDR3 is CASRLRPRDEQYF. The DNA for the CDR3 is TGTGCCAGCAGGTTGCGGCCGCGGGACGAGCAGTACTTC.

This clonotype occurred once. The chain joins TRBV30 to TRBJ2-5; 7 bases line up with TRBD1. This CDR3 is 17 amino acids long. Unmatched junction bases numbered 14, after V lost 3 bases and J lost 1 base. Germline V gene lookup returns CDR1 GTSNPN and CDR2 SVGIG (reference sequence). The CDR3 coding sequence is TGTGCCTGGAGGGATTCCGGGACAGAGACTTTCCAAGAGACCCAGTACTTC. Translating gives CAWRDSGTETFQETQYF.

The rearrangement links TRBV28 to TRBJ2-7; 9 bases match TRBD1. The CDR3 spans 16 residues. Unmatched junction bases numbered 12, after V lost 6 bases and J lost 3 bases. Per germline, CDR1 MDHEN and CDR2 SYDVKM. The CDR3 nucleotides are TGTGCCAGCAGCCGGGACAGGGCGCTATCAGGCTACGAGCAGTACTTC. Its protein product is CASSRDRALSGYEQYF. The complete variable domain, with remaining parts taken from reference TRBV28 and TRBJ2-7, reads DVKVTQSSRYLVKRTGEKVFLECVQDMDHENMFWYRQDPGLGLRLIYFSYDVKMKEKGDIPEGYSVSREKKERFSLILESASTNQTSMYLCASSRDRALSGYEQYFGPGTRLTVT.

The chain recombines TRBV12-5 with TRBJ2-7, with 11 bases aligning to TRBD1. Germline V lookup: CDR1 LGHNT, CDR2 FRNRAP. The CDR3 runs to 14 residues. Unmatched junction bases numbered 8, after V lost 7 bases and J lost 6 bases. CDR3 amino acids: CASVPGQGASEQYF. The CDR3 bases are TGTGCTAGTGTCCCTGGACAGGGGGCGTCCGAGCAGTACTTC.

The gene calls are TRBV27 and TRBJ2-7, with D perhaps matching TRBD2 (6 bases). The V gene's germline CDR1 is MNHEY and CDR2 SMNVEV (reference sequence). The CDR3 is 14 residues long. Deletions cut 4 bases from V and 4 bases from J, with 14 bases between. The CDR3 DNA reads as TGTGCCAGCAGTTCAGGGACCGGAGGGTACGAGCAGTACTTC. Amino acid sequence: CASSSGTGGYEQYF.

This chain links TRBV9 with TRBJ2-5; D perhaps matches TRBD1 (5 bases). Trimming shortened V by 0 bases and J by 2 bases, and 8 bases separated the two germline ends. The CDR3 sequence is 14 residues long. Germline loops: CDR1 SGDLS, CDR2 YYNGEE. Written as DNA, the CDR3 is TGTGCCAGCAGCGTAGAGGGGATTCAAGAGACCCAGTACTTC. This gives the protein CASSVEGIQETQYF.

The V call is TRBV15, the J call TRBJ2-1; D gene uncertain. The length of the CDR3 is 12 residues. CDR1 and CDR2 from the germline V gene are LNHNV and YYDKDF (reference sequence). Between the trimmed V and J ends, which lost 1 base and 9 bases, there was a span of 7 bases. The DNA for the CDR3 is TGTGCCACCAGCAGAGCTGGCATTGAGCAGTTCTTC. The encoded protein is CATSRAGIEQFF.

The chain combines TRBV2 with TRBJ2-1; 7 nucleotides line up with TRBD2. This CDR3 has 14 amino acids. Trimming cost V 6 bases and J 4 bases; bases outside gene matches: 6. The germline V gene has CDR1 SNHLY and CDR2 FYNNEI. The CDR3 DNA reads as TGTGCCAGCAGGAAACGGGGGGATTACAATGAGCAGTTCTTC. Protein product: CASRKRGDYNEQFF.

This clonotype came up a few times. The V call is TRBV5-1, the J call TRBJ1-4; D is undetermined. V was clipped by 0 bases and J by 6 bases, with 12 bases between them. CDR1 is SGHRS and CDR2 is YFSETQ in the germline V gene. CDR3 length: 15 residues. The CDR3 is CASSLAEVTHEKLFF. Here the CDR3 DNA reads TGCGCCAGCAGCTTGGCCGAGGTGACCCATGAAAAACTGTTTTTT.

This chain connects TRBV4-2 to TRBJ2-1, with 7 bases that match TRBD2. Per germline, CDR1 LGHNA and CDR2 YNFKEQ. The length of the CDR3 is 16 residues. J lost 7 bases, V lost 0 bases, and 9 bases had no gene match. The CDR3: CASSQENGGNRNEQFF. DNA of the CDR3: TGTGCCAGCAGCCAAGAAAACGGGGGGAACAGGAATGAGCAGTTCTTC.

This clonotype has only one observation. The chain couples TRBV14 to TRBJ2-7; 9 bases align to TRBD1. This CDR3 contains 14 residues. Per the germline V gene, CDR1 is SGHDN and CDR2 is FVKESK. J lost 4 bases, V lost 5 bases, and 6 bases had no gene match. The CDR3 DNA reads as TGTGCCAGCAGCAACCGGGACAGGGTGTACGAGCAGTACTTC. Translating it yields CASSNRDRVYEQYF.

The chain couples TRBV7-8 to TRBJ2-5; TRBD2 aligns across 9 bases. CDR1 SGHVS and CDR2 FQNEAQ come from the germline V gene. This CDR3 is built from 14 residues. V dropped 7 bases and J dropped 6; count of bases not matched to a gene: 9. The CDR3, as DNA: TGTGCCAGCACTTCAGCGGGGGGAGGGAAGACCCAGTACTTC. It codes for CASTSAGGGKTQYF.

This sequence joins TRBV5-1 and TRBJ2-7; TRBD2 matches 10 bases. This CDR3 spans 15 amino acids. Germline V lookup: CDR1 SGHRS, CDR2 YFSETQ. Losses at the gene ends were 5 bases for V and 5 bases for J; bases not matched to a gene: 10. The CDR3, as DNA: TGCGCCAGCAGTTTTAAGGGGACTAGCGCCCACGAGCAGTACTTC. Amino acid sequence: CASSFKGTSAHEQYF.

The sample holds one count of this clonotype. The CDR3 DNA reads as TGTGCCAGCAGCTTAGGAGGGTGGGAACAGCCCACAGATACGCAGTATTTT. Translating gives CASSLGGWEQPTDTQYF. The chain recombines TRBV11-3 with TRBJ2-3; perhaps TRBD2 as D (5 bases). Between the trimmed V and J ends, which lost 1 base and 2 bases, there was a span of 16 bases. CDR1 SGHNT and CDR2 YENEEA come from the germline V gene. The CDR3 spans 17 residues.

This chain joins TRBV12-3 or TRBV12-4 and TRBJ2-7; no firm D call. This CDR3 is built from 11 residues. Trimming took 7 bases from V and 4 from J, leaving 8 bases between them. CDR3 in DNA: TGTGCCAGCACCGACGGGTACGAGCAGTACTTC. Its translation: CASTDGYEQYF.

The gene calls are TRBV10-3 and TRBJ2-4; a weak D match, TRBD2 (5 bases). Between the trimmed V and J ends, which lost 0 bases and 6 bases, there was a span of 9 bases. This CDR3 has 14 amino acids. Germline V CDR1 and CDR2: ENHRY, SYGVKD. CDR3 sequence: CAISESGEINIQYF. In DNA form, the CDR3 reads TGTGCCATCAGTGAGTCGGGAGAGATAAACATTCAGTACTTC.